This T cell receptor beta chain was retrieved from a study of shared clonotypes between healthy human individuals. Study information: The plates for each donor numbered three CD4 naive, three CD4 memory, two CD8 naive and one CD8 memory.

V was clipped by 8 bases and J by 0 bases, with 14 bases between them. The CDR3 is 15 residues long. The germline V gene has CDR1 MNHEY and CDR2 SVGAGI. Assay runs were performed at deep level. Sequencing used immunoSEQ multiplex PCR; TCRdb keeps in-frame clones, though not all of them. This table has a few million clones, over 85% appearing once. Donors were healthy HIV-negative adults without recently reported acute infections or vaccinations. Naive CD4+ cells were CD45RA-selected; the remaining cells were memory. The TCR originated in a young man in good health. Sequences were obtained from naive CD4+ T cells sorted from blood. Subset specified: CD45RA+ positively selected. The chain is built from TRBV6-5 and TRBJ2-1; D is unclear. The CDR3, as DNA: TGTGCCAGCCAAATTCCTAGAAGCTCCTACAATGAGCAGTTCTTC. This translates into CASQIPRSSYNEQFF.